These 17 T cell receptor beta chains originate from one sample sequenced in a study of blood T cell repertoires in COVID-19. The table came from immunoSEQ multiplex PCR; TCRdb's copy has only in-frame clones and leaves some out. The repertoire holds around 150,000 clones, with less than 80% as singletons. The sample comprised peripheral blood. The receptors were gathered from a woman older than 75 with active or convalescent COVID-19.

The CDR3 sequence: CASSLEDSTKRYTF. For the CDR3, the DNA is TGTGCCAGCAGCTTAGAGGACAGCACTAAGCGCTACACCTTC. The rearrangement links TRBV11-2 to TRBJ1-2, with D possibly being TRBD1 (6 bases). The CDR3 contains 14 residues. CDR1 SGHAT and CDR2 FQNNGV come from the germline V gene. V lost 0 bases to trimming and J lost 9 bases, with 14 bases between them.

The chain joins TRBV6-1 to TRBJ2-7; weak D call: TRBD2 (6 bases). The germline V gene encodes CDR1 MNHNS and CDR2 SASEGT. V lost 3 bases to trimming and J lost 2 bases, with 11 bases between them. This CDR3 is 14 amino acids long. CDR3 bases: TGTGCCAGCAGTGATGCGGGGATGACCTACGAGCAGTACTTC. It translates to CASSDAGMTYEQYF.

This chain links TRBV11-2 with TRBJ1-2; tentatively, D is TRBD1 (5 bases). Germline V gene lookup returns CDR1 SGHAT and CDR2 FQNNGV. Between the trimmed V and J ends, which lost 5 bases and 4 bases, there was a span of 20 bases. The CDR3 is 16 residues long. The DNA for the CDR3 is TGTGCCAGCAGCAGGAGCGGGCTCCCTGGGGGCTATGGCTACACCTTC. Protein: CASSRSGLPGGYGYTF.

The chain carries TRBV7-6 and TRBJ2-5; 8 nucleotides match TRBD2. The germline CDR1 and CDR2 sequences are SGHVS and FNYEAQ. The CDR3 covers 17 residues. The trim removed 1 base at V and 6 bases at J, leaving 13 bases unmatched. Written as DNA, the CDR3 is TGTGCCAGCAGCTTAGGGACGGGGGGGCCGGTCGGGAAGACCCAGTACTTC. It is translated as CASSLGTGGPVGKTQYF. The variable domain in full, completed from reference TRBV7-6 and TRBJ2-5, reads GAGVSQSPRYKVTKRGQDVALRCDPISGHVSLYWYRQALGQGPEFLTYFNYEAQQDKSGLPNDRFSAERPEGSISTLTIQRTEQRDSAMYRCASSLGTGGPVGKTQYFGPGTRLLVL.

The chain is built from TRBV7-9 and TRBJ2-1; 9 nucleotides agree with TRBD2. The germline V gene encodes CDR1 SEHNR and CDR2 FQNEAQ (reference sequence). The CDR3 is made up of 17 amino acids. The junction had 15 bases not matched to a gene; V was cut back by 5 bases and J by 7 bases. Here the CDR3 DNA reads TGTGCCAGCAGCCCCCCCGGGGCGGGGGGGCTTAGAAATGAGCAGTTCTTC. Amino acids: CASSPPGAGGLRNEQFF.

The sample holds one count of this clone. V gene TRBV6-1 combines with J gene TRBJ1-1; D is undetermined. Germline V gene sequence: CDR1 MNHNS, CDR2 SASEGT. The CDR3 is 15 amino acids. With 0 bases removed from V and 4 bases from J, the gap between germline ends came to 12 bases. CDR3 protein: CASSEAVAGFTEAFF. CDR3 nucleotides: TGTGCCAGCAGTGAAGCGGTCGCGGGGTTCACTGAAGCTTTCTTT.

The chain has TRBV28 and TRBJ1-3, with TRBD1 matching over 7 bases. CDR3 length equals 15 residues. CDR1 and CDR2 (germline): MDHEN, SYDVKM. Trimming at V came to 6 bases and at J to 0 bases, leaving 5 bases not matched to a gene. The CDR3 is CASRPDRFSGNTIYF. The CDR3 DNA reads TGTGCCAGCAGGCCGGACAGGTTCTCTGGAAACACCATATATTTT.

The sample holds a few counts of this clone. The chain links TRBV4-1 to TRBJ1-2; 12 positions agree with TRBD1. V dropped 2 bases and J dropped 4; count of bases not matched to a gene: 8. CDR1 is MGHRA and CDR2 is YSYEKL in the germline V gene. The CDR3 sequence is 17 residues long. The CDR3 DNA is TGCGCCAGCAGCCAACCCGGGACAGGGGGCTCCGGCTATGGCTACACCTTC. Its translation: CASSQPGTGGSGYGYTF.

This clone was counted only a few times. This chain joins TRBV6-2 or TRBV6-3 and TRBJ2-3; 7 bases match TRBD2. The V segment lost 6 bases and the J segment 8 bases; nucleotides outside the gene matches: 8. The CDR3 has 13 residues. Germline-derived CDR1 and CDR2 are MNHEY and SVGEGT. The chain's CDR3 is CASSRGLVGTQYF. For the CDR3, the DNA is TGTGCCAGCAGCCGAGGACTAGTAGGTACGCAGTATTTT.

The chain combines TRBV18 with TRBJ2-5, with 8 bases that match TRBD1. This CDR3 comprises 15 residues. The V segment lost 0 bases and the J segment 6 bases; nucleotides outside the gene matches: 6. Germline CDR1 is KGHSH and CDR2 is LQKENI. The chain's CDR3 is CASSPPTRGRQTQYF. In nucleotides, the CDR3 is TGTGCCAGCTCACCACCGACCAGGGGGCGGCAGACCCAGTACTTC.

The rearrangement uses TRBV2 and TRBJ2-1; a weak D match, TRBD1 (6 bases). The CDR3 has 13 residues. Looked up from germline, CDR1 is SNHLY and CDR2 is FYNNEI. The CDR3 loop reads CALRNREMGEQFF. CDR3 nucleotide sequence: TGTGCGCTACGCAACAGGGAAATGGGTGAGCAGTTCTTC.

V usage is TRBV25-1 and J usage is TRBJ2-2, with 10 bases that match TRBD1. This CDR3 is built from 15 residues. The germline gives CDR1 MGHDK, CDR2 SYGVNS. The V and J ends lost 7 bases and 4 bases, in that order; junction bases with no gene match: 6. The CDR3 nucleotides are TGTGCCAGCAACGGGGACAGGGGTGGCACCGGGGAGCTGTTTTTT. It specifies CASNGDRGGTGELFF.

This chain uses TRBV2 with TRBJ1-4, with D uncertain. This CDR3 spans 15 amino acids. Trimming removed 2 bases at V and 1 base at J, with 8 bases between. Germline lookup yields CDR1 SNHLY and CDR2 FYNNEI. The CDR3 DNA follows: TGTGCCAGCAGTGAACAGAGGCGAACTAATGAAAAACTGTTTTTT. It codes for CASSEQRRTNEKLFF.

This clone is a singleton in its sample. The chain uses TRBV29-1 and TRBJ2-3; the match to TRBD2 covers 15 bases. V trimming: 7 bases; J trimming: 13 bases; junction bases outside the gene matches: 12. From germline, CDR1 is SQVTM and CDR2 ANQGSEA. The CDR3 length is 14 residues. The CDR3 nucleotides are TGCAGCGCCAGGACTAGCGGGGGGGTATCCAAGGAGTATTTT. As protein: CSARTSGGVSKEYF.

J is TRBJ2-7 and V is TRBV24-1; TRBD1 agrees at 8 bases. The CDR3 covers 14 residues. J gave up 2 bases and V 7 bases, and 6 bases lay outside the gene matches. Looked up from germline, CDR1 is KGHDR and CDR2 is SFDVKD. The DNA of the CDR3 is TGTGCCACCAGCCACGGGACAGGTACCTACGAGCAGTACTTC. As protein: CATSHGTGTYEQYF.

DNA for the CDR3: TGTGCCAGCAGCTTAGTTGGGGCGGCAGTTGGCCTGGGTACGCAGTATTTT. Its protein is CASSLVGAAVGLGTQYF. V and J are TRBV7-9 and TRBJ2-3; tentative D call: TRBD1 (5 bases). The germline gives CDR1 SEHNR, CDR2 FQNEAQ (reference sequence). This CDR3 has 17 amino acids. Trimming cost V 1 base and J 8 bases, with 22 bases left between them.

The DNA of the CDR3 is TGTGCCAGCAGTCGACTAGCGGGAGCGAGCACAGATACGCAGTATTTT. Its translation: CASSRLAGASTDTQYF. The chain carries TRBV14 and TRBJ2-3; 12 bases map to TRBD2. The germline CDR1 and CDR2 sequences are SGHDN and FVKESK. V lost 6 bases, J lost 0 bases, and 4 bases stayed unmatched. This CDR3 contains 16 residues.